Below are 21 T cell receptor beta chains sequenced from a single sample in a study of Graves' ophthalmopathy and Graves' hyperthyroidism. Investigators amplified TCR beta CDR3 regions from RNA transcripts. The first round was an RT-PCR with HTBI primers, and the second round was a multiplex PCR. TCRdb fed the multiplex PCR reads into MiXCR, producing one record per CDR3 protein. This sample carries a few hundred thousand distinct CDR3 sequences, about a sixth of them seen once, and the ten largest clones take 2% to 3%. The sequencing input was peripheral blood. These receptors came from an adult woman with stable Graves' hyperthyroidism.

This clonotype was recorded many times. The gene calls are TRBV28 and TRBJ2-4; either TRBD1 or TRBD2 may fit D (5 bases each). Germline CDR1 is MDHEN and CDR2 is SYDVKM. The CDR3 runs to 15 residues. The V gene lost 3 bases and the J gene lost 13 bases, with 22 bases spanning the gap. This chain's CDR3 is CASSFRSAAPGPQYF. The CDR3 DNA is TGTGCCAGCAGTTTCCGGTCGGCTGCTCCGGGACCCCAGTACTTC.

This clonotype was seen many times. The chain is built from TRBV28 and TRBJ1-2; D perhaps matches TRBD1 (6 bases). Germline-derived CDR1 and CDR2 are MDHEN and SYDVKM. The CDR3 runs 14 residues. The germline V and J ends were trimmed by 5 bases and 5 bases, with 15 bases remaining between them. This CDR3 is CASSLHRQEYGYTF. CDR3 DNA sequence: TGTGCCAGCAGTCTACACAGACAGGAATATGGCTACACCTTC.

This clonotype was found a few times. This sequence joins TRBV15 and TRBJ1-6; D uncertain. This CDR3 contains 14 residues. Germline V lookup: CDR1 LNHNV, CDR2 YYDKDF (reference sequence). The V gene lost 2 bases and the J gene lost 3 bases, with 5 bases spanning the gap. CDR3 residues: CATSRTVYNSPLHF. DNA of the CDR3: TGTGCCACCAGCAGAACAGTCTATAATTCACCCCTCCACTTT.

At least ten counts were recorded for this clonotype. The rearrangement joins TRBV4-2 to TRBJ2-7, with D possibly being TRBD2 (5 bases). The CDR3 sequence is 14 residues long. Germline V gene data show CDR1 as LGHNA and CDR2 as YNFKEQ. V was trimmed by 0 bases and J by 2 bases, leaving 8 bases between them. The CDR3 bases are TGTGCCAGCAGCCAAGATGTCGGGACCTACGAGCAGTACTTC. Translated: CASSQDVGTYEQYF.

Only a few counts were recorded for this clonotype. The chain has TRBV15 and TRBJ2-7; 9 positions match TRBD2. V lost 2 bases, J lost 3 bases, and 5 bases stayed unmatched. The CDR3 length is 15 residues. From germline, CDR1 is LNHNV and CDR2 YYDKDF (reference sequence). The DNA of the CDR3 is TGTGCCACCAGCAGATCCCTAGCGGGACACTACGAGCAGTACTTC. This sequence encodes CATSRSLAGHYEQYF.

This clonotype was found many times. The V call is TRBV27, the J call TRBJ2-7; TRBD1 might be the D (7 bases). The germline CDR1 and CDR2 sequences are MNHEY and SMNVEV (reference sequence). CDR3 size: 16 residues. V was pared by 4 bases and J by 1 base, with 17 bases between. CDR3 loop: CASSSRGTAPSYEQYF. The CDR3 region has the DNA TGTGCCAGCAGTTCCCGGGGGACAGCCCCGTCCTACGAGCAGTACTTC.

The chain uses TRBV27 and TRBJ1-1; 9 bases line up with TRBD1. CDR1 is MNHEY, CDR2 SMNVEV, per germline (reference sequence). CDR3 size: 20 residues. Trimming removed 9 bases from V and 0 bases from J; junction bases left unmatched: 23. The chain's CDR3 is CASRSAGTGIGHYMNTEAFF. The DNA for the CDR3 is TGTGCCAGTCGATCTGCCGGGACAGGGATCGGCCATTACATGAACACTGAAGCTTTCTTT.

This clonotype has ten or more counts. The V gene is TRBV30, the J gene TRBJ1-5, with 9 bases aligning to TRBD1. CDR1 is GTSNPN and CDR2 is SVGIG in the germline V gene (reference sequence). After removal of 3 bases from V and 6 bases from J, the junction contained 6 bases not matched to a gene. The length of the CDR3 is 14 residues. CDR3 loop: CAWSEGTGIQPQHF. The CDR3 nucleotides read TGTGCCTGGAGCGAAGGGACAGGGATTCAGCCCCAGCATTTT. Using reference TRBV30 and TRBJ1-5 for the parts outside the CDR3, the full variable domain is SQTIHQWPATLVQPVGSPLSLECTVEGTSNPNLYWYRQAAGRGLQLLFYSVGIGQISSEVPQNLSASRPQDRQFILSSKKLLLSDSGFYLCAWSEGTGIQPQHFGDGTRLSIL.

In its sample, this clonotype was seen a few times. The gene calls are TRBV3-1 and TRBJ2-5; no reliable D call. V was shortened by 3 bases and J by 7 bases, with 12 bases between the two germline ends. The CDR3 is 13 amino acids. Germline CDR1 and CDR2: LGHDT and YNNKEL (reference sequence). The CDR3 DNA sequence: TGTGCCAGCAGCCAGAGAATAGCCGGGACCCAGTACTTC. Residues: CASSQRIAGTQYF.

This clonotype was counted ten times or more. This chain joins TRBV6-5 and TRBJ2-4; D remains ambiguous. Trimming pared 4 bases from V and 0 bases from J, leaving 13 bases between. This CDR3 comprises 16 residues. CDR1 and CDR2 (germline): MNHEY, SVGAGI. For the CDR3, the DNA is TGTGCCAGCAGTTCCCACACATCTCTAGCCAAAAACATTCAGTACTTC. It codes for CASSSHTSLAKNIQYF.

This clonotype was recorded many times. V is TRBV28 and J is TRBJ1-2, with D uncertain. CDR1 and CDR2 from the germline V gene are MDHEN and SYDVKM. The CDR3 runs 14 residues. V was trimmed by 6 bases and J by 4 bases, leaving 15 bases between them. In DNA, the CDR3 is TGTGCCAGCAGCACGCGGGGAAGTCCCTATGGCTACACCTTC. Encoded protein: CASSTRGSPYGYTF.

This clonotype was observed a few times. The chain combines TRBV3-1 with TRBJ2-7; 11 bases agree with TRBD1. The V gene's germline CDR1 is LGHDT and CDR2 YNNKEL (reference sequence). The CDR3 has 14 residues. V shed 3 bases and J 4 bases; nucleotides not matched to a gene: 2. The CDR3, as DNA: TGTGCCAGCAGCCACTGGGACAGGGGGTACGAGCAGTACTTC. It yields the protein CASSHWDRGYEQYF.

The sample holds many counts of this clonotype. A much larger clone is a single base away; this may be a read error. The chain joins TRBV27 to TRBJ1-6; D is possibly TRBD1 (6 bases). This CDR3 spans 15 amino acids. Germline V gives CDR1 MNHEY, CDR2 SMNVEV (reference sequence). The CDR3 DNA reads as TGTGCCAGCAGTTTCCGGGGGGCAGATAATTCACCCCCCCACTTT. Translation gives CASSFRGADNSPPHF.

Ten or more counts support this clonotype. CDR3 coding DNA: TGTGCCAGCAGCCTGGGGGGGACAGACTTAACTAATGGCTACACCTTC. It encodes CASSLGGTDLTNGYTF. The chain has TRBV7-6 and TRBJ1-2, with 7 bases that match TRBD1. Unmatched junction bases numbered 15, after V lost 5 bases and J lost 6 bases. The CDR3 consists of 16 residues. In germline, CDR1 is SGHVS, CDR2 FNYEAQ. The complete variable domain, with remaining parts taken from reference TRBV7-6 and TRBJ1-2, reads GAGVSQSPRYKVTKRGQDVALRCDPISGHVSLYWYRQALGQGPEFLTYFNYEAQQDKSGLPNDRFSAERPEGSISTLTIQRTEQRDSAMYRCASSLGGTDLTNGYTFGSGTRLTVV.

V and J are TRBV6-1 and TRBJ2-7; weak D call: TRBD2 (6 bases). CDR3 length: 14 residues. Germline loops: CDR1 MNHNS, CDR2 SASEGT. The germline V and J ends were trimmed by 3 bases and 6 bases, with 15 bases remaining between them. The CDR3 nucleotides read TGTGCCAGCAGTGACGGGAGACGTAACTTCGAGCAGTACTTC. Its translation is CASSDGRRNFEQYF.

This clonotype was seen many times. This chain links TRBV10-3 with TRBJ2-7, with 9 bases aligning to TRBD1. From germline, CDR1 is ENHRY and CDR2 SYGVKD. The CDR3 length is 12 residues. J was trimmed by 5 bases and V by 6 bases; bases with no gene match: 2. The CDR3 bases are TGTGCCATCAGAGGGGACAGGGACGAGCAGTACTTC. Its protein product is CAIRGDRDEQYF.

The table lists this clonotype with many counts. Being one base from a much bigger clone, this may be a read error. The chain carries TRBV3-1 and TRBJ2-5; D is unresolved. Trimming took 2 bases from V and 3 from J, leaving 4 bases between them. Germline loops: CDR1 LGHDT, CDR2 YNNKEL (reference sequence). The CDR3 spans 12 residues. CDR3 DNA sequence: TGTGCCAGCAGCCAACAGGAAGAGACCCAGTACTTC. It yields the protein CASSQQEETQYF.

This clonotype appeared many times. The CDR3 here is CASSRQRGTEAFF. CDR3 sequence (DNA): TGTGCCAGCAGCCGCCAGCGGGGGACTGAAGCTTTCTTT. The chain employs TRBV3-1 and TRBJ1-1; D perhaps matches TRBD1 (5 bases). The ends were cut back, 4 bases at V and 5 bases at J, with 11 bases in the middle. This CDR3 is 13 amino acids long. The germline gives CDR1 LGHDT, CDR2 YNNKEL (reference sequence). The full variable domain, its missing parts supplied by reference TRBV3-1 and TRBJ1-1, is DTAVSQTPKYLVTQMGNDKSIKCEQNLGHDTMYWYKQDSKKFLKIMFSYNNKELIINETVPNRFSPKSPDKAHLNLHINSLELGDSAVYFCASSRQRGTEAFFGQGTRLTVV.

This clonotype was seen a few times. V usage is TRBV18 and J usage is TRBJ1-1, with unresolved D. V lost 6 bases and J 5 bases, leaving 16 bases between the germline ends. This CDR3 spans 14 amino acids. The germline gives CDR1 KGHSH, CDR2 LQKENI. In DNA form, the CDR3 reads TGTGCCAGCTCTTTTTCGGGAGGTCGGACTGAAGCTTTCTTT. Protein sequence: CASSFSGGRTEAFF.

This clonotype was detected many times. This sequence joins TRBV6-1 and TRBJ2-7; 7 bases are a match to TRBD1. The V and J ends lost 6 bases and 4 bases, in that order; junction bases with no gene match: 12. Germline V gives CDR1 MNHNS, CDR2 SASEGT. The CDR3 covers 15 residues. Here the CDR3 reads CASRRTRDRVYEQYF. The CDR3 DNA follows: TGTGCCAGCAGGAGAACCCGGGACAGAGTATACGAGCAGTACTTC.

This clonotype showed up many times. J is TRBJ2-2 and V is TRBV13, with 11 positions matching TRBD2. V shed 6 bases and J 6 bases; nucleotides not matched to a gene: 6. CDR1 and CDR2 from the germline V gene are PRHDT and FYEKMQ (reference sequence). CDR3 length: 15 residues. The CDR3 here is CASSFLAGGAGELFF. The CDR3 DNA is TGTGCCAGCAGTTTCCTAGCGGGAGGAGCCGGGGAGCTGTTTTTT.